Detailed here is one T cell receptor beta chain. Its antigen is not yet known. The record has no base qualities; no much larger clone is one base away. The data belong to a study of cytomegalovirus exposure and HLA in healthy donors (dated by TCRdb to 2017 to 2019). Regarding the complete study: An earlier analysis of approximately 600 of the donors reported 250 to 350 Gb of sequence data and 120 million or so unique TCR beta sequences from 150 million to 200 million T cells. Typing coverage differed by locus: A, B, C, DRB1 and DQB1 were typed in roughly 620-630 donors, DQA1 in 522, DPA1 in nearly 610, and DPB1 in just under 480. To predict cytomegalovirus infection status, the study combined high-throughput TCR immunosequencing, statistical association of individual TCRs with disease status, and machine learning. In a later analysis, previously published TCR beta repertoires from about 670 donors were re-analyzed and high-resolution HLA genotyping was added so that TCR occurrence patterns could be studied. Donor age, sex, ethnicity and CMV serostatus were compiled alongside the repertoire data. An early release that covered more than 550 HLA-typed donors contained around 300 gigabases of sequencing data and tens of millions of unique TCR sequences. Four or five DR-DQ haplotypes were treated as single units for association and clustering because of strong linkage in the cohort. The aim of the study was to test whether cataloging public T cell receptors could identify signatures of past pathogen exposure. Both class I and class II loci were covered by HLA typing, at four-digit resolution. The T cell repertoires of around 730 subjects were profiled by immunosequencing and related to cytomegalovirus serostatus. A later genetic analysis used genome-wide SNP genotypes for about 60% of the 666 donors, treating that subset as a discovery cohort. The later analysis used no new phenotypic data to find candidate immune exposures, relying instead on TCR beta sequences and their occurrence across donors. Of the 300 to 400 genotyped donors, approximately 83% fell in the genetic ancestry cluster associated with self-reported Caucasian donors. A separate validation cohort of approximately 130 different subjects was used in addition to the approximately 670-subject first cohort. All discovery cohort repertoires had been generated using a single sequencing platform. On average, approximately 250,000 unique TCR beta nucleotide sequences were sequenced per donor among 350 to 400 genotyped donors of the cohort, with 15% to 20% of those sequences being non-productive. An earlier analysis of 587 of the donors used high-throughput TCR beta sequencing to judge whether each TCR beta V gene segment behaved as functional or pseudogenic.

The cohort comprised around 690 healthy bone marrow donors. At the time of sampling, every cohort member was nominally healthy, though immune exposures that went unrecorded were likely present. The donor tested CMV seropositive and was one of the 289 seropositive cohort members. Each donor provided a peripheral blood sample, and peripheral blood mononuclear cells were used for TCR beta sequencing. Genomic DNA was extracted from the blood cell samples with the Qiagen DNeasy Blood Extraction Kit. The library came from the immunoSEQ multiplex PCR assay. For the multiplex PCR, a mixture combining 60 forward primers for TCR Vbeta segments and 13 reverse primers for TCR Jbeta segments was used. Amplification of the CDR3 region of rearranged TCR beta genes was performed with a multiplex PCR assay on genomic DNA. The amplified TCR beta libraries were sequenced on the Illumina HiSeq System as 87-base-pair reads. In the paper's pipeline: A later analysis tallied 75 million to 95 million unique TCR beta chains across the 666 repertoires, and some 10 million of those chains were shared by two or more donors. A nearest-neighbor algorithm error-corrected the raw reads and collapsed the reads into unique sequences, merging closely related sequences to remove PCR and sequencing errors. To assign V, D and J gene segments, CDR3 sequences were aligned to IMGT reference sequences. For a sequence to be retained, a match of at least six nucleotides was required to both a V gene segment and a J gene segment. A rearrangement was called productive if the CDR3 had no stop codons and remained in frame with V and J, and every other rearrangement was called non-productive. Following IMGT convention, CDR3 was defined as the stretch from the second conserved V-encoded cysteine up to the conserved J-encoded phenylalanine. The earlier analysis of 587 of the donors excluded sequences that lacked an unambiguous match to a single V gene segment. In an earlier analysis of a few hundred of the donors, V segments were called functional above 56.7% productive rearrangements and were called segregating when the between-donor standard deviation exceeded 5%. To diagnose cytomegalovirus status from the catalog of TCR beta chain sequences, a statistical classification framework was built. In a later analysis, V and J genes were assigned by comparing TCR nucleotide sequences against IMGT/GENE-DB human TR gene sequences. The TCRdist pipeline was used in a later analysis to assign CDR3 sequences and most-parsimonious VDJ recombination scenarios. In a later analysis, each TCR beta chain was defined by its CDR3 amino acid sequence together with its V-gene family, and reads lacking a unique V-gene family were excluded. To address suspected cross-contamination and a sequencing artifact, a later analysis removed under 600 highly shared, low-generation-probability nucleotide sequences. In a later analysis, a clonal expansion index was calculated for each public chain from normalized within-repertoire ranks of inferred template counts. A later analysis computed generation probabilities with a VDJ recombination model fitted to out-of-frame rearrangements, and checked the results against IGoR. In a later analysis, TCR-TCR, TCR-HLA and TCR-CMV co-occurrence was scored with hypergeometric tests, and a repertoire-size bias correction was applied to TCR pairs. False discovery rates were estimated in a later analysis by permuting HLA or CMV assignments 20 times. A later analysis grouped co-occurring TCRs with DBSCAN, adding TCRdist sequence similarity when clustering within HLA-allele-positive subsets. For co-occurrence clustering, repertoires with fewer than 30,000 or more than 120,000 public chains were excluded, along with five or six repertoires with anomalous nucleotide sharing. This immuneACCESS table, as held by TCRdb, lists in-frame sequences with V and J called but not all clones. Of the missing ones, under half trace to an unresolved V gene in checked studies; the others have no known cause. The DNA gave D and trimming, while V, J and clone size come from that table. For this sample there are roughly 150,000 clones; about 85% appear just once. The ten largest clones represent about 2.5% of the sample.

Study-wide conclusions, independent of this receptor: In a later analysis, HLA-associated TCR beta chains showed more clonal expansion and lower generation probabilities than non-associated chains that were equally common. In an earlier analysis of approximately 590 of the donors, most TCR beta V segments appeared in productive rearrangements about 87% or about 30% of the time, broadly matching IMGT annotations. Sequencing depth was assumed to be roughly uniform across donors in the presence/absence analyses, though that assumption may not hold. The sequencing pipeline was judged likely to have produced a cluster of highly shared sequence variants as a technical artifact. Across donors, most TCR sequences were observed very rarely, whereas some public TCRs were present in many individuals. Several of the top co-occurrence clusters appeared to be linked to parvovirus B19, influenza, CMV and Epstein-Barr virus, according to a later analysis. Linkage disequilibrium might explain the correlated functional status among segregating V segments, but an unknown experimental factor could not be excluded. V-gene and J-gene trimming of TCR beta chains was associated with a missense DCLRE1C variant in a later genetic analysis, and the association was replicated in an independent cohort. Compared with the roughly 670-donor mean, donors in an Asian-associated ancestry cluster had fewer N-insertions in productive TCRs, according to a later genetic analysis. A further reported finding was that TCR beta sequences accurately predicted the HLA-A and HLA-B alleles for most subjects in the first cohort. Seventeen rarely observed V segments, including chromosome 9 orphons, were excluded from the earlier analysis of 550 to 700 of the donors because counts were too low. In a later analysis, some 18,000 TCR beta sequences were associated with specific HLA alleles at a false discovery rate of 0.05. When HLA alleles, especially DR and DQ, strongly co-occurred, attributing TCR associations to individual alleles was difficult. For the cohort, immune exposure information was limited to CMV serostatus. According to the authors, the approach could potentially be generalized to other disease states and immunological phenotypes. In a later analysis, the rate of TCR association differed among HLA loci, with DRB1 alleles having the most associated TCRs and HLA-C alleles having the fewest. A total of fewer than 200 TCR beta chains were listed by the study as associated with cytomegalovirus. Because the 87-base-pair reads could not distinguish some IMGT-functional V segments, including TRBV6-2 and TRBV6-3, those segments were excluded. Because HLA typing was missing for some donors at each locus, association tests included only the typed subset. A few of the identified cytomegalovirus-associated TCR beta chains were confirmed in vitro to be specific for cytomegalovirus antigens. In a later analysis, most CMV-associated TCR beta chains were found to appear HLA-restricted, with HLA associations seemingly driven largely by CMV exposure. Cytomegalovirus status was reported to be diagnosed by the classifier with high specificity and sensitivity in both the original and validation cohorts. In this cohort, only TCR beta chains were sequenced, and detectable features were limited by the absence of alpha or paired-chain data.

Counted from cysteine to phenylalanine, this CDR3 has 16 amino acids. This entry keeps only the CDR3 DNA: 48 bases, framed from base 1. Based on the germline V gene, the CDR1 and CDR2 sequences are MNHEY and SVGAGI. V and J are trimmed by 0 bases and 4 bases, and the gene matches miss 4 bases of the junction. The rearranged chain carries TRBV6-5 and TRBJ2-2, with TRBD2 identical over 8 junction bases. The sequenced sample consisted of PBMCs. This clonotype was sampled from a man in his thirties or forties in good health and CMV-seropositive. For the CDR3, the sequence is CASSYSTLAVTGELFF. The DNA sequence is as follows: TGTGCCAGCAGTTACTCGACACTAGCGGTCACCGGGGAGCTGTTTTTT.